A selection of T cell receptor beta chains follows, all from one sample in a study of blood T cell repertoires in COVID-19. Clones were sequenced by immunoSEQ multiplex PCR, and TCRdb holds only the in-frame ones, with some missing. The profile shows 300,000 or so clones, around 89% of them singletons. The sequenced sample was peripheral blood. Receptors originate from a woman between 40 and 50 years old with acute or convalescent COVID-19. Each CDR3 is given with its conserved first and last residue. A D gene is named only where the DNA matches it firmly. Not every row has a clone size; where given, it reads once, few, many or a size class.

D gene	V gene	J gene	clone size	CDR3 DNA	CDR3 protein
-	TRBV19	TRBJ1-1	-	TGTGCCAGTTCTGGGACAACTGAAGCTTTCTTT	CASSGTTEAFF
-	TRBV7-2	TRBJ2-5	once	TGTGCCAGCAGCCCCCAACAGGGCGTCCAAGAGACCCAGTACTTC	CASSPQQGVQETQYF
TRBD2	TRBV30	TRBJ2-2	-	TGTGCCTGGATGCGCGGGGGTGGCACCGGGGAGCTGTTTTTT	CAWMRGGGTGELFF
-	TRBV27	TRBJ2-1	-	TGTGCCAGCAAAGGCGCGGGCCTACTGGGCAATGAGCAGTTCTTC	CASKGAGLLGNEQFF
-	TRBV19	TRBJ2-1	-	TGTGCCAGTAGAAGGGGAAGCTCCTACAATGAGCAGTTCTTC	CASRRGSSYNEQFF
-	TRBV5-1	TRBJ1-6	-	TGCGCCAGCAGCCCTGCGGAGAGACGATCACCCCTCCACTTT	CASSPAERRSPLHF
-	TRBV3-1/TRBV3-2	TRBJ1-3	-	TGTGCCAGCAGCCAAGGGCGGGGTGGAAACACCATATATTTT	CASSQGRGGNTIYF
TRBD2	TRBV5-8	TRBJ2-2	-	TGTGCCAGCAGCAGAACGAGGACTAGCGGCACCGGGGAGCTGTTTTTT	CASSRTRTSGTGELFF
-	TRBV27	TRBJ1-1	-	TGTGCCAGCAGTTTACAGGTGAACACTGAAGCTTTCTTT	CASSLQVNTEAFF
TRBD1	TRBV18	TRBJ2-3	-	TGTGCCAGCTCACCACCCAGCAGGGGGAAAGATACGCAGTATTTT	CASSPPSRGKDTQYF
TRBD1	TRBV15	TRBJ1-1	-	TGTGCCACCAGCCCAGTGGGACAGGGGCTTAGCACTGAAGCTTTCTTT	CATSPVGQGLSTEAFF
TRBD2	TRBV10-1	TRBJ2-3	once	TGCGCCAGCAGCCATGGACTAGCTAGCACAGATACGCAGTATTTT	CASSHGLASTDTQYF
-	TRBV24-1	TRBJ1-5	-	TGTGCCACCAGTGATCCCGGGAGCAATCAGCCCCAGCATTTT	CATSDPGSNQPQHF
-	TRBV6-2/TRBV6-3	TRBJ1-2	-	TGTGCCAGCAGTCCCATCCCCGCGTGGGGAGGCGCCTCTAGCTATGGCTACACCTTC	CASSPIPAWGGASSYGYTF
-	TRBV11-2	TRBJ2-5	-	TGTGCCAGCAGCCCGCTCCGGGCCCGGGGGACCCAGTACTTC	CASSPLRARGTQYF
TRBD1	TRBV5-1	TRBJ1-2	-	TGCGCCAGCAGTGGGAGCACAGGGGGCTTCTATGGCTACACCTTC	CASSGSTGGFYGYTF
-	TRBV19	TRBJ2-5	-	TGTGCCAGTAGTAAGGCAGGGATATTGGCCACTGGGGAGACCCAGTACTTC	CASSKAGILATGETQYF
TRBD1	TRBV7-3	TRBJ2-2	-	TGTGCCAGCAGCTTAGACAGGGTGAACACCGGGGAGCTGTTTTTT	CASSLDRVNTGELFF
-	TRBV7-2	TRBJ2-1	-	TGTGCCAGCAGACAAAAGACTGGGAGCTCCTACAATGAGCAGTTCTTC	CASRQKTGSSYNEQFF
-	TRBV3-1/TRBV3-2	TRBJ2-6	-	TGTGCCAGCAGCCAGGGCCGAAGTTACTCTGGGGCCAACGTCCTGACTTTC	CASSQGRSYSGANVLTF
-	TRBV29-1	TRBJ2-5	-	TGCAGCGTTGACGCAAGCGCCGGGGAGACCCAGTACTTC	CSVDASAGETQYF
TRBD1	TRBV14	TRBJ2-1	-	TGTGCCAGCAGCCAGGAACCGGGACAGGGTGACAATGAGCAGTTCTTC	CASSQEPGQGDNEQFF
-	TRBV3-1/TRBV3-2	TRBJ1-4	once	TGTGCCAGCAGCCAAGTGAATACAGGGCGTGAAAAACTGTTTTTT	CASSQVNTGREKLFF
TRBD2	TRBV9	TRBJ2-1	-	TGTGCCAGCAGCGTAGGGACTAGCGGGGGGGCCCATGAGCAGTTCTTC	CASSVGTSGGAHEQFF
TRBD1	TRBV5-1	TRBJ1-2	-	TGCGCCAGCAGCGCTTACGGACAGGGAAACTATGGCTACACCTTC	CASSAYGQGNYGYTF
-	TRBV28	TRBJ1-2	-	TGTGCCAGCATGGTCGCGGCTGGGGGCTACACCTTC	CASMVAAGGYTF
-	TRBV2	TRBJ1-2	-	TGTGCCAGCAGTGATGATTTCAACAGTAACGCCCTTGGCTACACCTTC	CASSDDFNSNALGYTF
-	TRBV5-1	TRBJ1-3	-	TGCGCCAGCAGCTCAAGAACAGGGTCTGGAAACACCATATATTTT	CASSSRTGSGNTIYF
-	TRBV9	TRBJ1-5	-	TGTGCCAGCAGCCTCGGTCACGGGCAGCCCCAGCATTTT	CASSLGHGQPQHF
-	TRBV19	TRBJ1-1	-	TGTGCCAGTAGGGGGGGGTCTGAAGCTTTCTTT	CASRGGSEAFF
TRBD1	TRBV5-4	TRBJ1-1	once	TGTGCCAGCAGCTTGCCCCCAGGGGGTGAAGCTTTCTTT	CASSLPPGGEAFF
-	TRBV19	TRBJ1-4	few	TGTGCCAGTAGTAGCCGGGAAAAACTGTTTTTT	CASSSREKLFF
TRBD1	TRBV9	TRBJ1-2	-	TGTGCCAGCAGCCCCTCGGGGACAGGGCTAGCTAACTATGGCTACACCTTC	CASSPSGTGLANYGYTF
-	TRBV6-5	TRBJ1-1	-	TGTGCCAGCATCCTAACAGGGATGAACACTGAAGCTTTCTTT	CASILTGMNTEAFF
TRBD1	TRBV9	TRBJ1-4	-	TGTGCCAGCAGCCAGACAGGGCATGAAAAACTGTTTTTT	CASSQTGHEKLFF
TRBD1	TRBV2	TRBJ2-3	-	TGTGCCAGCACCCTATACGACAGGGGTGCAGATACGCAGTATTTT	CASTLYDRGADTQYF
-	TRBV6-4	TRBJ2-3	few	TGTGCCAGCAGTGGAGGGGGTAGCACAGATACGCAGTATTTT	CASSGGGSTDTQYF
-	TRBV5-5	TRBJ1-3	once	TGTGCCAGCAGACAGCCGGGGGCTGGAAACACCATATATTTT	CASRQPGAGNTIYF
-	TRBV7-9	TRBJ1-5	-	TGTGCCAGCAGCTTCCAGGGGACTCAGCCCCAGCATTTT	CASSFQGTQPQHF
-	TRBV11-2	TRBJ1-4	-	TGTGCCAGCAGCGGGACCGGGGGGATTAATGAAAAACTGTTTTTT	CASSGTGGINEKLFF
TRBD1	TRBV27	TRBJ1-5	-	TGTGCCAGCAGTCTGACAGGGTATAGCAATCAGCCCCAGCATTTT	CASSLTGYSNQPQHF
-	TRBV3-1/TRBV3-2	TRBJ1-6	-	TGTGCCAGCAGCCAAGGTCCCGGGATCAATTCACCCCTCCACTTT	CASSQGPGINSPLHF
TRBD1	TRBV25-1	TRBJ1-2	-	TGTGCCAGCAGAGGTGATCCGGGACAGGGGGCCTCCTATGGCTACACCTTC	CASRGDPGQGASYGYTF
TRBD1	TRBV19	TRBJ2-5	-	TGTGCCAGTAGTATAGCAAGACAGGGCTTAGAGACCCAGTACTTC	CASSIARQGLETQYF
-	TRBV30	TRBJ1-2	-	TGTGCCTGGAGTTCCCAGCGAGACTATGGCTACACCTTC	CAWSSQRDYGYTF
TRBD2	TRBV9	TRBJ2-3	once	TGTGCCAGCAGCGATAGCGGGTCGATCACAGATACGCAGTATTTT	CASSDSGSITDTQYF
-	TRBV19	TRBJ1-2	-	TGTGCCAGTAGCCTAAACGGGGGGCCCGGAGGCTATGGCTACACCTTC	CASSLNGGPGGYGYTF
-	TRBV12-3/TRBV12-4	TRBJ1-5	-	TGTGCCAGCAGTACCGGGGGGCCCCAGCATTTT	CASSTGGPQHF
TRBD2	TRBV3-1/TRBV3-2	TRBJ2-3	-	TGTGCCAGCAGCCAAGTCAGAGCGGGGGGCACAGATACGCAGTATTTT	CASSQVRAGGTDTQYF
TRBD1	TRBV18	TRBJ1-4	-	TGTGCCAGCTCACCCTCCCGGGACAGGCCGAATGAAAAACTGTTTTTT	CASSPSRDRPNEKLFF
TRBD1	TRBV10-3	TRBJ1-6	-	TGTGCCGTGCAGACAGGGGATAGAAATTCACCCCTCCACTTT	CAVQTGDRNSPLHF
-	TRBV6-5	TRBJ1-6	-	TGTGCCAGCAGTAGCCGGGGGAAGGAGTCACCCCTCCACTTT	CASSSRGKESPLHF
TRBD1	TRBV7-8	TRBJ1-5	few	TGTGCCAGCAGACCGGGGACAGTCGCCAATCAGCCCCAGCATTTT	CASRPGTVANQPQHF